These T cell receptor beta chains were read from a single sample in a study of OX40 agonist ivuxolimab in advanced cancers. This table comes from immunoSEQ multiplex PCR, and its TCRdb copy is limited to in-frame clones, with some not included. The table has roughly 74,000 clones, around 82% seen once; the top ten hold less than 2.5%. This sample comprised CD4+ or CD8+ T cells sorted from blood, obtained in a trial of the OX40 agonist ivuxolimab. The receptors derive from an adult with an advanced solid tumor such as melanoma, head and neck, liver or kidney cancer. CDR3s include the opening cysteine and the closing phenylalanine or tryptophan. A D gene is named only where the DNA matches it firmly. Expanded clones are given a class, and other clones once, few, many or no size at all.

V gene	D gene	J gene	clone size	CDR3 DNA	CDR3 protein
TRBV7-2	TRBD2	TRBJ2-7	-	TGTGCCAGCAGGGGCGGGGGGAGCCCCTACGAGCAGTACTTC	CASRGGGSPYEQYF
TRBV6-1	-	TRBJ2-4	-	TGTGCCAGCAGTGGAAGAGGGGTTAGAAACATTCAGTACTTC	CASSGRGVRNIQYF
TRBV6-1	-	TRBJ2-5	-	TGTGCCAGCAGCGGGGGGACCCAGTACTTC	CASSGGTQYF
TRBV6-6	TRBD1	TRBJ2-7	-	TGTGCCAGCAGTCGACAGGGGTGGGAGCAGTACTTC	CASSRQGWEQYF
TRBV9	TRBD1	TRBJ1-5	-	TGTGCCAGCAGCGCCCAGGGGGCAGCCCAGCCCCAGCATTTT	CASSAQGAAQPQHF
TRBV6-1	-	TRBJ1-2	-	TGTGCCAGCCGCTTGGGGGCGTCCTATGGCTACACCTTC	CASRLGASYGYTF
TRBV7-2	-	TRBJ1-3	-	TGTGCCAGCAGCCCGACATCTCCTTCTGGAAACACCATATATTTT	CASSPTSPSGNTIYF
TRBV7-2	-	TRBJ1-5	-	TGTGCCAGCAGCTACAGGCCTGAAGGAGTGGCCCAGCATTTT	CASSYRPEGVAQHF
TRBV6-6	TRBD1	TRBJ2-7	-	TGTGCCAGCGGGACAGGGACCTTCTACGAGCAGTACTTC	CASGTGTFYEQYF
TRBV7-2	TRBD1	TRBJ1-1	-	TGTGCCAGCAGCACAAGACAGGGAAGGGTGAACACTGAAGCTTTCTTT	CASSTRQGRVNTEAFF
TRBV23-1	-	TRBJ2-7	once	TGCGCCGGAAGGACGGTATCCTACGAGCAGTACTTC	CAGRTVSYEQYF
TRBV2	-	TRBJ2-6	-	TGTGCCAGCAGTCCGCACTCTGGGGCCAACGTCCTGACTTTC	CASSPHSGANVLTF
TRBV4-2	-	TRBJ1-2	once	TGTGCCAGCAGCCAAGAAAGGAGCGGCGTTAACTATGGCTACACCTTC	CASSQERSGVNYGYTF
TRBV13	TRBD1	TRBJ2-7	-	TGTGCCAGCAGCCCCGCCGGGACAGCTTCCTACGAGCAGTACTTC	CASSPAGTASYEQYF
TRBV6-6	-	TRBJ2-5	-	TGTGCCAGCAGCCGAGAAGAGACCCAGTACTTC	CASSREETQYF
TRBV7-2	TRBD2	TRBJ2-5	-	TGTGCCAGCAGCAAGCGGGGACTAGCGGGAGGAGAGACCCAGTACTTC	CASSKRGLAGGETQYF
TRBV2	TRBD2	TRBJ2-3	-	TGTGCCAGCAGCCGACAGCGGGGGGGCGGGAGATCTGATACGCAGTATTTT	CASSRQRGGGRSDTQYF
TRBV5-1	TRBD2	TRBJ2-3	-	TGCGCCAGCAGCTTGGACGGACTAGCTCGCACAGATACGCAGTATTTT	CASSLDGLARTDTQYF
TRBV28	TRBD2	TRBJ2-3	-	TGTGCCAGCAGTTTAGGGGGGGGCACAGATACGCAGTATTTT	CASSLGGGTDTQYF
TRBV15	TRBD1	TRBJ2-1	-	TGTGCCACCGGGACAGGGCCCTACAATGAGCAGTTCTTC	CATGTGPYNEQFF
TRBV4-2	-	TRBJ1-2	once	TGTGCCAGCAGCCGGATAACAGGGAGTGGTAACTATGGCTACACCTTC	CASSRITGSGNYGYTF
TRBV15	-	TRBJ2-7	-	TGTGCCACCAGCAGACTTTTAGGGGTCTCCTACGAGCAGTACTTC	CATSRLLGVSYEQYF
TRBV5-4	TRBD1	TRBJ2-7	few	TGTGCCAGCAGTCGTCCGGGACAGGAAGCCTACGAGCAGTACTTC	CASSRPGQEAYEQYF
TRBV28	-	TRBJ1-2	-	TGTGCCAGCAGTCCCACCCGGGGTCCCTATGGCTACACCTTC	CASSPTRGPYGYTF
TRBV19	-	TRBJ2-2	-	TGTGCCAGTAGTCTAGCCCGGAGGGGGAACACCGGGGAGCTGTTTTTT	CASSLARRGNTGELFF
TRBV6-5	-	TRBJ2-7	-	TGTGCCAGCAGCTCCAATAAAGGTTCCTACGAGCAGTACTTC	CASSSNKGSYEQYF
TRBV28	-	TRBJ1-2	once	TGTGCCAGCAGTTCCCCCCTTCGAGGCAGGGGCTATGGCTACACCTTC	CASSSPLRGRGYGYTF
TRBV5-1	TRBD1	TRBJ1-4	once	TGCGCCAGCAGCTCCACAGGGGGCCGGCCAACTAATGAAAAACTGTTTTTT	CASSSTGGRPTNEKLFF
TRBV5-6	-	TRBJ1-2	-	TGTGCCAGCAGCTTGGTAAGCGGTGGGGGATATGGCTACACCTTC	CASSLVSGGGYGYTF
TRBV5-5	-	TRBJ2-3	-	TGTGCCAGCAGCCTGAGGACAGCAGGCACAGATACGCAGTATTTT	CASSLRTAGTDTQYF
TRBV5-4	TRBD1	TRBJ1-3	once	TGTGCCAGCAGCTACCTTACAGGGGAAGGAAACACCATATATTTT	CASSYLTGEGNTIYF
TRBV27	-	TRBJ1-3	-	TGTGCCAGCAGCCCAGCTGGGTCCGGAAACACCATATATTTT	CASSPAGSGNTIYF
TRBV14	-	TRBJ1-5	-	TGTGCCAGCAGCCAAGATCTAGGTTCTAATCAGCCCCAGCATTTT	CASSQDLGSNQPQHF
TRBV2	-	TRBJ2-7	-	TGTGCCAGCAGTGCAACGGGGGTTCGTTCCTACGAGCAGTACTTC	CASSATGVRSYEQYF
TRBV29-1	TRBD2	TRBJ2-2	-	TGCAGCGTTGATAGCGGGGGGTTCACCGGGGAGCTGTTTTTT	CSVDSGGFTGELFF
TRBV4-3	-	TRBJ1-1	-	TGCGCCAGCAGCCAAGATGGCAGGTTTGGCACTGAAGCTTTCTTT	CASSQDGRFGTEAFF
TRBV7-2	TRBD1	TRBJ2-7	few	TGTGCCAGCAGCTTATCGGGACAGACCGAGCAGTACTTC	CASSLSGQTEQYF
TRBV6-1	TRBD1	TRBJ1-2	-	TGTGCCAGCAGTCAGGACAGGGCGGTGGATGGCTACACCTTC	CASSQDRAVDGYTF
TRBV6-6	-	TRBJ2-3	-	TGTGCCAGCAGTTACAGGGGTGGGGGGGCCAAAGATACGCAGTATTTT	CASSYRGGGAKDTQYF
TRBV6-5	-	TRBJ1-6	-	TGTGCCAGCAGTTACGGCAGGGGCCTGATACCCCTCCACTTT	CASSYGRGLIPLHF
TRBV14	-	TRBJ2-7	-	TGTGCCAGCAGCCAAGAGCCGGTCCCACCGGCCGAGCAGTACTTC	CASSQEPVPPAEQYF
TRBV6-1	-	TRBJ1-2	-	TGTGCCAGCAGTAACGGGCGACAGTACTATGGCTACACCTTC	CASSNGRQYYGYTF